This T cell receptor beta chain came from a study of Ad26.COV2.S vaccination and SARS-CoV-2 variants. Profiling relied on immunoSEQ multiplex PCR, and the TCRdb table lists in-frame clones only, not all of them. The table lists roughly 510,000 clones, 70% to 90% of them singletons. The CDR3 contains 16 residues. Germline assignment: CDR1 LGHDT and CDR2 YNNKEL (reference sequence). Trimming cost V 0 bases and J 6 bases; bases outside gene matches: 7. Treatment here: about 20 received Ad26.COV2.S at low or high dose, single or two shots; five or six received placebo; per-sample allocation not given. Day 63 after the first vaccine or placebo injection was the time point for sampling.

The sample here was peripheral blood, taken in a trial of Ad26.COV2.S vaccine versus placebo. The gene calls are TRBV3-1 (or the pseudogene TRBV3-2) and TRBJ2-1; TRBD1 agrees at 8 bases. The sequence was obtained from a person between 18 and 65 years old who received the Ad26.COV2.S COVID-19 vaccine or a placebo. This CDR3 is CASSQDTGGFGNEQFF. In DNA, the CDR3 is TGTGCCAGCAGCCAAGATACAGGGGGATTCGGCAATGAGCAGTTCTTC.